This T cell receptor (beta chain) stems from a study of technical replicates of blood from a few donors. Sequencing was performed with immunoSEQ multiplex PCR; in TCRdb, only in-frame clones are kept and a portion is missing. Of under 90,000 clones listed, around 97% are singletons. Trimming removed 5 bases at V and 1 base at J, with 15 bases between. The germline V gene has CDR1 SNHLY and CDR2 FYNNEI. The CDR3 is 16 amino acids. The V call is TRBV2, the J call TRBJ1-5; possible D gene TRBD1, 6 bases. The material sequenced was T cells isolated from PBMCs. This TCR came from a human donor in good health. The CDR3 DNA follows: TGTGCCAGCAGTAGACACAGGGAGGGGAGCAATCAGCCCCAGCATTTT. Protein product: CASSRHREGSNQPQHF.